The present TCR beta chain was sequenced within a study of early stage breast cancer tumors. Whole-study context: Most invasive tumors, about 80% of the 16, were ER+/PR+/HER2-. The study's findings and limits: Most shared enriched TCRB sequences were commonly generated ones.

The CDR3 consists of 14 residues. Per germline, CDR1 SGDLS and CDR2 YYNGEE. With 4 bases removed from V and 4 bases from J, the gap between germline ends came to 13 bases. Profiled with immunoSEQ multiplex PCR; TCRdb holds only in-frame clones, not every one. The table lists fewer than 70,000 clones, 80% of them singletons, with approximately 4.5% in the top ten. Notes on this clone: Its matching antigen is unknown.

The chain combines TRBV9 with TRBJ2-3; D might be TRBD1 (5 bases). The TCR originated in a person aged 35 to 50 with breast cancer. Input material: blood. The CDR3 loop reads CASSPIRRADTQYF. The CDR3 nucleotides read TGTGCCAGCAGCCCCATCCGCAGGGCAGATACGCAGTATTTT.